A selection of T cell receptor beta chains follows, all from one sample in a study of T cell responses to AZD1222 COVID-19 vaccine. Sequencing used immunoSEQ multiplex PCR; TCRdb keeps in-frame clones, though not all of them. The data show 150,000 to 200,000 clones, with about 93% seen just once and 0.64% held by the top ten. The sample here was peripheral blood, taken on day 0 of AZD1222 vaccination. The receptors were gathered from an adult in good health. CDR3s include the opening cysteine and the closing phenylalanine or tryptophan.

j_gene: TRBJ2-3
v_gene: TRBV4-1
CDR3aa: CASSQDKGPEPPTQYF

j_gene: TRBJ1-5
v_gene: TRBV7-2
CDR3aa: CASSLWGQPQHF

j_gene: TRBJ2-1
v_gene: TRBV7-2
CDR3aa: CASSLPREQFF

j_gene: TRBJ2-1
v_gene: TRBV19
CDR3aa: CASSIAGEGHNEQFF

j_gene: TRBJ2-3
v_gene: TRBV10-2
CDR3aa: CASRPGLAGDTQYF

j_gene: TRBJ1-2
v_gene: TRBV28
CDR3aa: CASSEANYGYTF

j_gene: TRBJ1-5
v_gene: TRBV6-5
CDR3aa: CASGAGTASNQPQHF

j_gene: TRBJ1-6
v_gene: TRBV11-2
CDR3aa: CASSSPFRSGGSSPLHF

j_gene: TRBJ1-2
v_gene: TRBV7-8
CDR3aa: CASSLLGHAQGGYTF

j_gene: TRBJ1-6
v_gene: TRBV7-6
CDR3aa: CASSLANRFNSPLHF

j_gene: TRBJ2-1
v_gene: TRBV10-3
CDR3aa: CAISEGNNEQFF

j_gene: TRBJ1-5
v_gene: TRBV10-2
CDR3aa: CASIAGIDSNQPQHF

j_gene: TRBJ1-2
v_gene: TRBV4-1
CDR3aa: CASSQITEPYGYTF

j_gene: TRBJ2-1
v_gene: TRBV6-1
CDR3aa: CASSEATGGNEQFF

j_gene: TRBJ1-1
v_gene: TRBV2
CDR3aa: CASSDGGARPEAFF

j_gene: TRBJ2-2
v_gene: TRBV5-1
CDR3aa: CASTELERGHTGELFF

j_gene: TRBJ2-2
v_gene: TRBV4-2
CDR3aa: CASSQDLAVLTTGELFF

j_gene: TRBJ2-7
v_gene: TRBV10-1
CDR3aa: CASSETSYEQYF

j_gene: TRBJ2-7
v_gene: TRBV7-8
CDR3aa: CASSLRRRGTYEQYF

j_gene: TRBJ1-1
v_gene: TRBV5-4
CDR3aa: CASSLVRIGGSTEAFF

j_gene: TRBJ1-4
v_gene: TRBV30
CDR3aa: CALMGGSEKLFF

j_gene: TRBJ2-1
v_gene: TRBV20-1
CDR3aa: CSGAAYNEQFF

j_gene: TRBJ2-5
v_gene: TRBV9
CDR3aa: CASSTQTSLQETQYF

j_gene: TRBJ2-3
v_gene: TRBV24-1
CDR3aa: CAVGNTQYF

j_gene: TRBJ1-2
v_gene: TRBV5-4
CDR3aa: CASRYTGNDYGYTF

j_gene: TRBJ2-1
v_gene: TRBV5-1
CDR3aa: CASSLADSGSNEQFF

j_gene: TRBJ2-1
v_gene: TRBV9
CDR3aa: CASSVGARDEQFF

j_gene: TRBJ1-1
v_gene: TRBV6-1
CDR3aa: CASSERKGAYTEAFF

j_gene: TRBJ2-5
v_gene: TRBV6-5
CDR3aa: CASSYSSLQETQYF

j_gene: TRBJ2-7
v_gene: TRBV27
CDR3aa: CASSFGPTAEQYF

j_gene: TRBJ1-2
v_gene: TRBV5-8
CDR3aa: CASSPVRGGHYGYTF

j_gene: TRBJ2-7
v_gene: TRBV27
CDR3aa: CASSHSGPSYEQYF

j_gene: TRBJ2-1
v_gene: TRBV6-5
CDR3aa: CASHGLNEQFF

j_gene: TRBJ2-7
v_gene: TRBV6-5
CDR3aa: CASSRGEAYEQYF

j_gene: TRBJ1-2
v_gene: TRBV11-2
CDR3aa: CASSLTTAYYGYTF

j_gene: TRBJ1-2
v_gene: TRBV18
CDR3aa: CASSPDRGSGYTF

j_gene: TRBJ1-5
v_gene: TRBV2
CDR3aa: CASSPGQAPQPQHF

j_gene: TRBJ2-3
v_gene: TRBV30
CDR3aa: CAWRGLGSTDTQYF

j_gene: TRBJ2-1
v_gene: TRBV7-2
CDR3aa: CASRLAGGNEQFF

j_gene: TRBJ1-2
v_gene: TRBV10-2
CDR3aa: CASSDLGRDFYGYTF

j_gene: TRBJ1-2
v_gene: TRBV7-9
CDR3aa: CASGPFDSYGYTF

j_gene: TRBJ2-3
v_gene: TRBV5-5
CDR3aa: CASSLLVDTQYF

j_gene: TRBJ2-1
v_gene: TRBV7-9
CDR3aa: CASSPRTSGTLGNEQFF

j_gene: TRBJ2-7
v_gene: TRBV30
CDR3aa: CAGGRVSYEQYF

j_gene: TRBJ1-5
v_gene: TRBV18
CDR3aa: CASSRGQAHSNQPQHF

j_gene: TRBJ2-7
v_gene: TRBV14
CDR3aa: CASSPPGQEATYEQYF

j_gene: TRBJ2-4
v_gene: TRBV6-6
CDR3aa: CASSSDGAKNIQYF

j_gene: TRBJ1-3
v_gene: TRBV29-1
CDR3aa: CSVEDGRENTIYF